This T cell receptor beta chain was documented in a study of human T cells and chemical hapten exposure. Across the whole study: Women made up most patients, who had alopecia areata, totalis or universalis.

Individual cDNA molecules had unique molecular identifiers attached to them by the library. TCRdb reanalysed the RACE reads using MiXCR and keeps one entry per CDR3 protein. The top ten hold approximately 0.92% of the sample, which has about 120,000 distinct CDR3 sequences, about 13% seen once. The sample's time point: patch test 1, 2 weeks after DPC sensitization. Documented treatment: therapeutic diphenylcyclopropenone sensitization with weekly scalp DPC. Ten or more counts support this clonotype. The V and J ends lost 5 bases and 5 bases, in that order; junction bases with no gene match: 9. Germline CDR1 is DFQATT and CDR2 is SNEGSKA (reference sequence). This CDR3 has 14 residues.

This rearrangement joins TRBV20-1 to TRBJ2-7, with 10 bases that match TRBD1. This receptor was taken from a man between 18 and 35 years old with alopecia areata. Some clones in this sample may be carry-over from other donors' samples. Source: whole blood, taken in connection with sensitization to the hapten diphenylcyclopropenone (DPC). The CDR3 reads CSARTGTGVHEQYF. Written as DNA, the CDR3 is TGCAGTGCTCGAACCGGGACAGGGGTCCACGAGCAGTACTTC.